What follows are 30 T cell receptor beta chains derived from one specimen sequenced in a study of shared clonotypes between healthy human individuals. Naive-designated CD8 cells lacked CD45RO, were positively enriched for CCR7, and omitted terminally differentiated effector memory CD45RA+ cells. TCRdb keeps only in-frame clones here, not all; method: immunoSEQ multiplex PCR. The table includes about 680,000 clones, under 95% detected once. Sequences were obtained from naive CD8+ T cells sorted from blood. The receptors derive from a man younger than 45 in good health.

J is TRBJ2-3 and V is TRBV4-1, with no clear D. Trimming left V 3 bases short and J 2 bases short, with 0 bases between. The CDR3 length is 11 residues. CDR1 is MGHRA and CDR2 is YSYEKL in the germline V gene. The CDR3 loop reads CASSHTDTQYF. For the CDR3, the DNA is TGCGCCAGCAGCCACACAGATACGCAGTATTTT.

This sequence joins TRBV4-2 and TRBJ2-3; 9 positions match TRBD2. J gave up 4 bases and V 0 bases, and 8 bases lay outside the gene matches. CDR1 and CDR2 (germline): LGHNA, YNFKEQ. This CDR3 has 17 residues. This CDR3 is CASSQEMAGGPADTQYF. CDR3 sequence (DNA): TGTGCCAGCAGCCAAGAGATGGCGGGAGGGCCCGCAGATACGCAGTATTTT.

Details on this clone: A read error may produce the germline difference seen at one junction end. The chain carries TRBV5-1 and TRBJ2-1; D is possibly TRBD2 (6 bases). The germline V gene encodes CDR1 SGHRS and CDR2 YFSETQ. The CDR3 is 13 amino acids. The CDR3 reads CASSRDSHNEQFF. The CDR3, as DNA: TGCGCCAGCAGCCGGGACTCCCACAATGAGCAGTTCTTC.

V gene TRBV30 combines with J gene TRBJ2-1, with a tentative D call TRBD1 (6 bases). The CDR3 contains 13 residues. Germline lookup yields CDR1 GTSNPN and CDR2 SVGIG (reference sequence). The V end was cut by 3 bases, the J end by 8 bases, with 14 bases between. CDR3 DNA sequence: TGTGCCTGGAGCCGGGACACCCGGGATGAGCAGTTCTTC. Its protein product is CAWSRDTRDEQFF.

The chain combines TRBV29-1 with TRBJ2-1; D remains unclear. The length of the CDR3 is 15 residues. V gave up 1 base and J gave up 0 bases, with 10 bases separating them. Per the germline V gene, CDR1 is SQVTM and CDR2 is ANQGSEA. CDR3 DNA: TGCAGCGTTGAAGGGGGTTTAAGCTCCTACAATGAGCAGTTCTTC. This translates into CSVEGGLSSYNEQFF.

V gene TRBV4-1 combines with J gene TRBJ2-7; tentative D call: TRBD2 (6 bases). CDR3 length: 14 amino acids. Trimming pared 0 bases from V and 4 bases from J, leaving 10 bases between. Germline CDR1 is MGHRA and CDR2 is YSYEKL. DNA of the CDR3: TGCGCCAGCAGCCAAGAAAGTCGGGGGTACGAGCAGTACTTC. It is translated as CASSQESRGYEQYF.

This rearrangement joins TRBV18 to TRBJ2-4; no clear D. There are 15 residues in the CDR3. V lost 1 base to trimming and J lost 8 bases, with 15 bases between them. Per germline, CDR1 KGHSH and CDR2 LQKENI. In DNA, the CDR3 is TGTGCCAGCTCACCACGAGAGATCAAAAGTCACATTCAGTACTTC. It encodes CASSPREIKSHIQYF.

The rearrangement joins TRBV4-1 to TRBJ1-4; no clear D. The CDR3 spans 13 residues. Germline V gene data show CDR1 as MGHRA and CDR2 as YSYEKL. V dropped 1 base and J dropped 8 bases, with 8 bases sitting between them. The CDR3 protein is CASSQAGGEKLFF. CDR3 bases: TGCGCCAGCAGCCAAGCGGGCGGGGAAAAACTGTTTTTT.

This rearrangement joins TRBV11-3 to TRBJ2-1; 10 bases are shared with TRBD2. There are 19 residues in the CDR3. V shed 5 bases and J 1 base; nucleotides not matched to a gene: 14. Germline V lookup: CDR1 SGHNT, CDR2 YENEEA. CDR3 sequence (DNA): TGTGCCAGCAGCCCGCAACGGGGCCTAGCGGGAGAATCCTACAATGAGCAGTTCTTC. Protein product: CASSPQRGLAGESYNEQFF.

The chain carries TRBV28 and TRBJ2-3; D is uncertain. V was shortened by 7 bases and J by 10 bases, with 15 bases between the two germline ends. This CDR3 spans 12 amino acids. Germline CDR1 and CDR2: MDHEN and SYDVKM. CDR3 sequence (DNA): TGTGCCAGCAAAGGTACACCAGTGGCGCAGTATTTT. Protein sequence: CASKGTPVAQYF.

The chain uses TRBV27 and TRBJ2-7, with D hard to call. The CDR3 covers 14 residues. Germline V gene data show CDR1 as MNHEY and CDR2 as SMNVEV (reference sequence). Trimming shortened V by 1 base and J by 1 base, and 8 bases separated the two germline ends. CDR3 loop: CASSLLSVSYEQYF. In DNA, the CDR3 is TGTGCCAGCAGTTTATTGTCGGTTTCCTACGAGCAGTACTTC.

This rearrangement joins TRBV11-2 to TRBJ2-7; D is uncertain. The germline V gene encodes CDR1 SGHAT and CDR2 FQNNGV. This CDR3 region has 11 residues. The V gene lost 4 bases and the J gene lost 2 bases, with 3 bases spanning the gap. CDR3 in amino acids: CASSSTYEQYF. The DNA for the CDR3 is TGTGCCAGCAGCTCTACCTACGAGCAGTACTTC.

V gene TRBV19 combines with J gene TRBJ2-7; TRBD1 matches at 8 bases. Germline CDR1 is LNHDA and CDR2 is SQIVND (reference sequence). This CDR3 has 15 residues. J lost 2 bases, V lost 7 bases, and 10 bases had no gene match. This CDR3 is CASIGGQAIPYEQYF. The CDR3 coding sequence is TGTGCCAGTATCGGGGGACAGGCCATTCCCTACGAGCAGTACTTC.

V and J are TRBV7-8 and TRBJ2-7; 7 bases agree with TRBD1. This CDR3 comprises 16 residues. Germline-derived CDR1 and CDR2 are SGHVS and FQNEAQ. The ends lost 1 base at V and 1 base at J; junction bases unmatched: 7. In nucleotides, the CDR3 is TGTGCCAGCAGCTTAGATAGGACAGGCGGTTCCTACGAGCAGTACTTC. The encoded protein is CASSLDRTGGSYEQYF.

This clone was observed once. The V and J genes are TRBV11-2 and TRBJ2-7; D tentatively fits TRBD1 or TRBD2 (5 bases each). This CDR3 has 15 residues. The ends were cut back, 2 bases at V and 5 bases at J, with 16 bases in the middle. Germline CDR1 is SGHAT and CDR2 is FQNNGV. The CDR3 reads CASSLHPGGGHEQYF. CDR3 coding DNA: TGTGCCAGCAGCTTACACCCAGGTGGGGGTCACGAGCAGTACTTC. The full variable domain, rest sourced from reference TRBV11-2 and TRBJ2-7, is EAGVAQSPRYKIIEKRQSVAFWCNPISGHATLYWYQQILGQGPKLLIQFQNNGVVDDSQLPKDRFSAERLKGVDSTLKIQPAKLEDSAVYLCASSLHPGGGHEQYFGPGTRLTVT.

This sequence joins TRBV27 and TRBJ2-1; no definite D call. There are 14 residues in the CDR3. Germline lookup yields CDR1 MNHEY and CDR2 SMNVEV (reference sequence). Trimming took off 1 base at V and 10 bases at J, with 14 bases between the two ends. In nucleotides, the CDR3 is TGTGCCAGCAGTTTATTTGGGTCGTTAAGGGAGCAGTTCTTC. Translating it yields CASSLFGSLREQFF.

CDR3 loop: CAITPTGTSYNEQFF. The DNA for the CDR3 is TGTGCCATCACCCCTACCGGGACCTCCTACAATGAGCAGTTCTTC. The genes are TRBV10-3 and TRBJ2-1; D may match TRBD1 or TRBD2 (5 bases each). The CDR3 length is 15 residues. Germline V CDR1 and CDR2: ENHRY, SYGVKD. V lost 7 bases and J 0 bases, leaving 13 bases between the germline ends.

This sequence joins TRBV7-9 and TRBJ1-5, with TRBD1 as a possible D gene (5 bases). In germline, CDR1 is SEHNR, CDR2 FQNEAQ (reference sequence). Trimming shortened V by 4 bases and J by 3 bases, and 13 bases separated the two germline ends. This CDR3 is 15 amino acids long. The CDR3 here is CASSYQGASNQPQHF. In nucleotides, the CDR3 is TGTGCCAGCAGCTATCAGGGAGCCTCCAATCAGCCCCAGCATTTT.

The chain carries TRBV25-1 and TRBJ2-1, with 9 bases lining up with TRBD1. Germline lookup yields CDR1 MGHDK and CDR2 SYGVNS. J lost 3 bases, V lost 4 bases, and 4 bases had no gene match. The CDR3 spans 15 residues. Here the CDR3 DNA reads TGTGCCAGCAGTGGAACAGGGGGCGACTACAATGAGCAGTTCTTC. The encoded protein is CASSGTGGDYNEQFF.

V usage is TRBV4-2 and J usage is TRBJ2-7; 7 positions match TRBD2. There are 14 residues in the CDR3. CDR1 LGHNA and CDR2 YNFKEQ come from the germline V gene. V lost 1 base, J lost 0 bases, and 0 bases stayed unmatched. The CDR3 protein is CASSQAGGSYEQYF. The CDR3 coding sequence is TGTGCCAGCAGCCAAGCGGGAGGCTCCTACGAGCAGTACTTC.

The V call is TRBV10-1, the J call TRBJ2-2; TRBD1 might be the D (5 bases). The V gene's germline CDR1 is WNHNN and CDR2 SYGVQD (reference sequence). The CDR3 covers 14 residues. With 0 bases removed from V and 6 bases from J, the gap between germline ends came to 8 bases. This CDR3 is CASSESGVAGELFF. The CDR3 DNA reads TGCGCCAGCAGTGAGTCAGGGGTGGCCGGGGAGCTGTTTTTT.

This rearrangement joins TRBV9 to TRBJ2-3; D gene uncertain. Trimming took 4 bases from V and 4 from J, leaving 7 bases between them. Germline V CDR1 and CDR2: SGDLS, YYNGEE. This CDR3 comprises 12 residues. The CDR3 sequence: CASSSDADTQYF. In DNA form, the CDR3 reads TGTGCCAGCAGCTCGGACGCAGATACGCAGTATTTT.

The chain joins TRBV27 to TRBJ1-1; D call uncertain. The CDR3 length is 13 residues. V shed 1 base and J shed 2 bases, with 5 bases lying between them. The germline gives CDR1 MNHEY, CDR2 SMNVEV (reference sequence). CDR3 in amino acids: CASSLFENTEAFF. The CDR3 DNA is TGTGCCAGCAGTTTATTTGAAAACACTGAAGCTTTCTTT.

The chain recombines TRBV11-2 with TRBJ1-1; D is unclear. Germline CDR1 and CDR2: SGHAT and FQNNGV. This CDR3 has 16 amino acids. V lost 6 bases, J lost 0 bases, and 17 bases lay in between. The CDR3 DNA is TGTGCCAGCAGTCTCAGTTTTGAGCGGATGAACACTGAAGCTTTCTTT. It codes for CASSLSFERMNTEAFF.

The chain combines TRBV9 with TRBJ2-7; no definite D call. Germline lookup yields CDR1 SGDLS and CDR2 YYNGEE. V lost 0 bases and J 2 bases, leaving 9 bases between the germline ends. This CDR3 has 14 residues. CDR3 loop: CASSVDATTYEQYF. CDR3 in DNA: TGTGCCAGCAGCGTAGACGCCACCACCTACGAGCAGTACTTC.

V usage is TRBV5-1 and J usage is TRBJ1-4; no clear D gene. The length of the CDR3 is 14 residues. CDR1 SGHRS and CDR2 YFSETQ come from the germline V gene. Trimming shortened V by 4 bases and J by 7 bases, and 14 bases separated the two germline ends. The CDR3 protein is CASSPEVGIEKLFF. The CDR3 DNA is TGCGCCAGCAGCCCGGAGGTTGGGATTGAAAAACTGTTTTTT.

This chain connects TRBV4-2 to TRBJ2-5; D is tentatively TRBD1 or TRBD2 (5 bases each). Near its end, the DNA agrees better with TRBJ2-7, so the J call may be wrong. The CDR3 spans 18 residues. Germline V gene sequence: CDR1 LGHNA, CDR2 YNFKEQ. The CDR3 region has the DNA TGTGCCAGCAGCCAAGAATATAATTTGGGCAGGGAGAGTTACGAGCAGTACTTC. Protein product: CASSQEYNLGRESYEQYF.

The V call is TRBV29-1, the J call TRBJ2-4, with D unclear. Germline assignment: CDR1 SQVTM and CDR2 ANQGSEA. The CDR3 loop spans 12 amino acids. Trimming shortened V by 7 bases and J by 1 base, and 8 bases separated the two germline ends. CDR3 loop: CSGPMAKNIQYF. The CDR3 DNA reads as TGCAGCGGTCCCATGGCCAAAAACATTCAGTACTTC.

This chain links TRBV7-9 with TRBJ2-7; possible D gene TRBD2, 6 bases. Trimming took 8 bases from V and 6 from J, leaving 23 bases between them. This CDR3 has 15 amino acids. Germline V gene data show CDR1 as SEHNR and CDR2 as FQNEAQ (reference sequence). CDR3 sequence: CASASGSLLGLEQYF. In DNA, the CDR3 is TGTGCCAGCGCCAGCGGGTCCCTTCTGGGTCTCGAGCAGTACTTC.

As regards this clone: The sample contains more than one DNA sequence encoding this CDR3. The chain carries TRBV5-1 and TRBJ1-2; TRBD1 matches at 7 bases. CDR3 length: 14 amino acids. V lost 0 bases and J lost 1; bases outside the gene matches: 0. Germline values: CDR1 SGHRS, CDR2 YFSETQ. DNA of the CDR3: TGCGCCAGCAGCTTGGGACAGGGTAACTATGGCTACACCTTC. Amino acid sequence: CASSLGQGNYGYTF.